This T cell receptor (beta chain) was obtained from a study of shared clonotypes between healthy human individuals. Study information: In total, the donors were a couple of women and a few men aged 18 to 49.

The length of the CDR3 is 15 residues. Looked up from germline, CDR1 is MDHEN and CDR2 is SYDVKM. V lost 3 bases, J lost 3 bases, and 4 bases stayed unmatched. To note about this clone: The antigen remains undetermined.

Study results and limitations: For naive CD4 cells, 4.5% to 6.5% of clonotypes were shared across a few donors. The generation probabilities recorded for non-shared clonotypes fell below those of clonotypes shared by all four donors.

Roughly 27,000 T cell genomes, or about 190 ng DNA, went into the sorted-subset replicate PCRs. Generated by immunoSEQ multiplex PCR, the TCRdb table keeps only in-frame clones and is missing some. The sample consists of about 2.4 million clones, 93% of them appearing once. J is TRBJ1-5 and V is TRBV28, with 8 nucleotides matching TRBD1. The TCR was taken from a man between 18 and 35 years old in good health. Some clones in this sample may be carry-over from other donors' samples. The specimen sequenced was naive CD4+ T cells from PBMCs. This sample's subset: CD45RA+ positively selected. CDR3 DNA sequence: TGTGCCAGCAGTTTCCGGGACAGGTTCAATCAGCCCCAGCATTTT. This encodes CASSFRDRFNQPQHF.